This entry concerns a single TCR beta chain. From germline, CDR1 is SGHAT and CDR2 FQDESV (reference sequence). CDR3 size: 13 residues. Trimming took off 5 bases at V and 2 bases at J, with 9 bases between the two ends. This record belongs to a study of cytomegalovirus exposure and HLA in healthy donors. Primers: 60 Vbeta forward and 13 Jbeta reverse. Assay used: immunoSEQ multiplex PCR; TCRdb lists only in-frame clones, some missing. The sample yields approximately 160,000 clones, 77% seen once. The source material was PBMCs. This sequence was found in a woman aged 25 to 39 in good health and CMV-seronegative. This chain connects TRBV11-1 to TRBJ2-5, with D uncertain. CDR3 nucleotides: TGTGCCAGCAGCCGTGGCATTCAAGAGACCCAGTACTTC. Amino acid sequence: CASSRGIQETQYF.